A single sample is the source of the 17 T cell receptor beta chains below, sequenced in a study of OX40 agonist ivuxolimab in advanced cancers. Generated by immunoSEQ multiplex PCR, the TCRdb table keeps only in-frame clones and is missing some. The sample holds around 67,000 clones, 70% to 90% seen once. This specimen was CD4+ or CD8+ T cells sorted from blood, taken in a trial of the OX40 agonist ivuxolimab. These receptors originate from an adult with an advanced solid tumor such as melanoma, head and neck, liver or kidney cancer.

CDR3 DNA: TGTGCCATCAGCCGGGACACGAACACTGAAGCTTTCTTT. Amino acid sequence: CAISRDTNTEAFF. The chain is built from TRBV10-3 and TRBJ1-1, with D tentatively TRBD1 (6 bases). Deletions cut 6 bases from V and 1 base from J, with 9 bases between. This CDR3 contains 13 residues. The germline gives CDR1 ENHRY, CDR2 SYGVKD.

The gene calls are TRBV27 and TRBJ2-7, with 7 bases fitting TRBD2. The CDR3 length is 16 residues. J gave up 2 bases and V 6 bases, and 13 bases lay outside the gene matches. CDR1 is MNHEY and CDR2 is SMNVEV in the germline V gene (reference sequence). For the CDR3, the DNA is TGTGCCAGCAGCCGGGGGGTTAGCGACCATACCTACGAGCAGTACTTC. Its translation is CASSRGVSDHTYEQYF.

The chain joins TRBV30 to TRBJ1-6; D is undetermined. Germline CDR1 and CDR2: GTSNPN and SVGIG (reference sequence). There are 12 residues in the CDR3. V lost 1 base and J 7 bases, leaving 5 bases between the germline ends. In nucleotides, the CDR3 is TGTGCCTGGAGTGGCCGGAATTCACCCCTCCACTTT. Translation gives CAWSGRNSPLHF.

The rearrangement joins TRBV18 to TRBJ1-2, with D unresolved. CDR3 length: 13 amino acids. Germline lookup yields CDR1 KGHSH and CDR2 LQKENI. With 6 bases removed from V and 4 bases from J, the gap between germline ends came to 12 bases. CDR3 nucleotide sequence: TGTGCCAGCTCCCCCCGGGTTAGCTATGGCTACACCTTC. This sequence encodes CASSPRVSYGYTF.

The chain couples TRBV11-2 to TRBJ2-7; TRBD1 agrees at 7 bases. This CDR3 has 16 residues. Germline CDR1 SGHAT, CDR2 FQNNGV. Trimming took 5 bases from V and 5 from J; bases not matched to a gene: 15. The CDR3 DNA follows: TGTGCCAGCAGCCGTGGGACAGCCTCCCCAGGAGACGAGCAGTACTTC. It translates to CASSRGTASPGDEQYF.

The chain couples TRBV25-1 to TRBJ2-1, with TRBD2 matching 11 bases. V lost 3 bases to trimming and J lost 8 bases; unmatched junction nucleotides: 9. The CDR3 consists of 16 residues. CDR1 is MGHDK, CDR2 SYGVNS, per germline. CDR3 region: CASSERRASGRYEQFF. CDR3 in DNA: TGTGCCAGCAGTGAGCGGAGGGCTAGCGGGAGGTATGAGCAGTTCTTC.

The chain links TRBV7-7 to TRBJ2-2, with D possibly matching TRBD2 (6 bases). The CDR3 is 15 residues long. V was trimmed by 6 bases and J by 0 bases, leaving 11 bases between them. From germline, CDR1 is SSHAT and CDR2 FNYEAQ (reference sequence). The CDR3 coding sequence is TGTGCCAGCAGTCCGATAGCGGCGAACACCGGGGAGCTGTTTTTT. This codes for CASSPIAANTGELFF.

The chain employs TRBV19 and TRBJ1-5, with D possibly being TRBD1 (5 bases). Germline V lookup: CDR1 LNHDA, CDR2 SQIVND (reference sequence). The V and J ends lost 7 bases and 4 bases respectively, with 14 bases between them. This CDR3 region has 14 residues. The CDR3 DNA reads TGTGCCAGTACCATCCGGGACTTTAATCAGCCCCAGCATTTT. Its protein product is CASTIRDFNQPQHF.

This clone has a handful of counts. This chain uses TRBV28 with TRBJ2-5; D not resolved. V lost 8 bases to trimming and J lost 5 bases, with 12 bases between them. The germline V gene has CDR1 MDHEN and CDR2 SYDVKM. The CDR3 has 12 residues. The CDR3 DNA sequence: TGTGCCAGCCAAGAGGTCGGCGAGACCCAGTACTTC. Its protein is CASQEVGETQYF.

The chain is built from TRBV29-1 and TRBJ1-3; D is unclear. From germline, CDR1 is SQVTM and CDR2 ANQGSEA. V was trimmed by 1 base and J by 8 bases, leaving 6 bases between them. This CDR3 comprises 11 residues. CDR3 protein: CSVEGRDTIYF. CDR3 sequence (DNA): TGCAGCGTTGAAGGAAGGGACACCATATATTTT.

For the CDR3, the DNA is TGTGCCAGCAGTGCAAGGGGCGCGGAAGGCTACACCTTC. Translation gives CASSARGAEGYTF. The chain carries TRBV6-4 and TRBJ1-2; a weak D match, TRBD1 (5 bases). The CDR3 runs to 13 residues. Germline values: CDR1 MRHNA, CDR2 SNTAGT. V was trimmed by 4 bases and J by 8 bases, leaving 14 bases between them.

The chain is built from TRBV11-2 and TRBJ2-5; 12 bases match TRBD1. Germline CDR1 reads SGHAT; CDR2 reads FQNNGV. The V and J ends lost 5 bases and 4 bases, in that order; junction bases with no gene match: 8. The CDR3 contains 16 residues. The CDR3: CASSPGQGARGETQYF. DNA of the CDR3: TGTGCCAGCAGCCCGGGACAGGGGGCGCGGGGAGAGACCCAGTACTTC.

This chain joins TRBV5-1 and TRBJ2-5; 7 bases line up with TRBD1. CDR3 length: 13 amino acids. Germline loops: CDR1 SGHRS, CDR2 YFSETQ. V lost 4 bases, J lost 2 bases, and 2 bases stayed unmatched. The chain's CDR3 is CASSEGQQETQYF. The CDR3 DNA sequence: TGCGCCAGCAGCGAGGGACAGCAAGAGACCCAGTACTTC.

The chain uses TRBV15 and TRBJ2-1, with 10 bases lining up with TRBD2. Germline trimming cut 1 base from V and 7 bases from J; bases unmatched to any gene: 10. Germline V gene data show CDR1 as LNHNV and CDR2 as YYDKDF (reference sequence). This CDR3 comprises 17 residues. The CDR3 protein is CATSRGGLAGVGNEQFF. DNA for the CDR3: TGTGCCACCAGCAGAGGTGGGCTAGCGGGAGTGGGGAATGAGCAGTTCTTC. The whole variable domain, filled in from reference TRBV15 and TRBJ2-1, reads DAMVIQNPRYQVTQFGKPVTLSCSQTLNHNVMYWYQQKSSQAPKLLFHYYDKDFNNEADTPDNFQSRRPNTSFCFLDIRSPGLGDTAMYLCATSRGGLAGVGNEQFFGPGTRLTVL.

V is TRBV15 and J is TRBJ1-1; TRBD1 is a possible D gene (6 bases). Per the germline V gene, CDR1 is LNHNV and CDR2 is YYDKDF (reference sequence). V was trimmed by 4 bases and J by 6 bases, leaving 18 bases between them. This CDR3 contains 15 residues. CDR3 in amino acids: CATSTKTGRVAEAFF. Written as DNA, the CDR3 is TGTGCCACCAGCACCAAGACAGGAAGAGTGGCTGAAGCTTTCTTT.

The chain carries TRBV7-2 and TRBJ1-1; D not resolved. V lost 1 base to trimming and J lost 6 bases, with 12 bases between them. CDR1 and CDR2 (germline): SGHTA, FQGNSA. CDR3 length: 14 amino acids. The DNA of the CDR3 is TGTGCCAGCAGCTTAGGGGTGGCGAGGGCTGAAGCTTTCTTT. It encodes CASSLGVARAEAFF.

This rearrangement joins TRBV6-6 to TRBJ1-4; D gene ambiguous. The ends were cut back, 2 bases at V and 7 bases at J, with 5 bases in the middle. The germline V gene has CDR1 MNHNY and CDR2 SVGAGI (reference sequence). The CDR3 is 12 residues long. This CDR3 is CASSYRTEKLFF. Written as DNA, the CDR3 is TGTGCCAGCAGTTACCGGACTGAAAAACTGTTTTTT.